This T cell receptor beta chain was sequenced during a study of T cell repertoires in cytomegalovirus infection. In the study overall: TCR beta signatures that were public indicated CMV infection and matching HLA type. Study-wide findings and caveats: Identification of carriers of CMV plus the relevant HLA was performed using cumulative public TCR beta family frequency. CMV-specific HLA-C-restricted TCR beta clonotypes dominated the ex vivo response.

The CDR3 has 12 amino acids. Trimming shortened V by 5 bases and J by 4 bases, and 9 bases separated the two germline ends. TCRdb ran MiXCR on the reads and lists one entry per CDR3 protein. Here the sample spans 350,000 to 450,000 distinct CDR3 sequences, about a sixth being singletons. In the case of this clonotype: Its specificity is not known.

Sequenced: PBMCs. V is TRBV12-3 or TRBV12-4 and J is TRBJ2-7; TRBD1 is a possible D gene (6 bases). The clonotype originates from a human donor in good health (CMV status not recorded). Some clones in this sample may be carry-over from other donors' samples. CDR3 nucleotide sequence: TGTGCCAGCAGTAGGGACACGTACGAGCAGTACTTC. Its protein product is CASSRDTYEQYF.